This entry features one TCR beta chain sequence. What it binds is unknown. This sample stems from a study of CD4 T cells in relation to SARS-CoV-2 and coronaviruses. The length of the CDR3 is 15 residues. J lost 6 bases, V lost 2 bases, and 6 bases had no gene match. CDR1 SGHRS and CDR2 YFSETQ come from the germline V gene. CD4+ T cells from unexposed donors were obtained before the COVID-19 pandemic (2011-2018). After ten to eleven days of culture, CD4+ T cells were isolated. The method was immunoSEQ multiplex PCR; TCRdb's version includes in-frame clones alone and lacks a portion of them. Found here are about 23,000 clones, roughly 82% of them singletons; the top ten hold 14%.

Sequencing was done on a sample of CD4+ T cells from PBMCs, cultured in vitro. The chain uses TRBV5-1 and TRBJ2-1; the match to TRBD1 covers 9 bases. The sequence came from a human donor in good health. CDR3 nucleotides: TGCGCCAGCAGCTTAAGCGGACAGGGGACCAATGAGCAGTTCTTC. This codes for CASSLSGQGTNEQFF.